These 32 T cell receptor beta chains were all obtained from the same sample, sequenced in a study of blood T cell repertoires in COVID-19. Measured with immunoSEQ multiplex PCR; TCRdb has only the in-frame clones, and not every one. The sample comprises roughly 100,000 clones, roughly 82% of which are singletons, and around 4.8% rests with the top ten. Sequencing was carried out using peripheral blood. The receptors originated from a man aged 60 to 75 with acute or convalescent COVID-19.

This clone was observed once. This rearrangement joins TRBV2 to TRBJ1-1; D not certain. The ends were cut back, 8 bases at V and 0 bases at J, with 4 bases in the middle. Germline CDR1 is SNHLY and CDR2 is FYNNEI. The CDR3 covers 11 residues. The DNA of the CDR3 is TGTGCCAGCTGTATGAACACTGAAGCTTTCTTT. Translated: CASCMNTEAFF.

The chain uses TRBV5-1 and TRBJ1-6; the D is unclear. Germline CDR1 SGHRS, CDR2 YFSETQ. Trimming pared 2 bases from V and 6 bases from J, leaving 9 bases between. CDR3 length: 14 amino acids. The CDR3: CASSFGYSNSPLHF. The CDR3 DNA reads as TGCGCCAGCAGCTTTGGATACAGTAATTCACCCCTCCACTTT.

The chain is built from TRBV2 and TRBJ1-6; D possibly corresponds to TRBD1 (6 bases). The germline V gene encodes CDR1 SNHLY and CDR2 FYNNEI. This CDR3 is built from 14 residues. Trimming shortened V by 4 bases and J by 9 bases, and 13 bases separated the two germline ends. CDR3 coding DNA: TGTGCCAGCAGTGCTACAGGGTCTTCTTCACCCCTCCACTTT. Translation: CASSATGSSSPLHF.

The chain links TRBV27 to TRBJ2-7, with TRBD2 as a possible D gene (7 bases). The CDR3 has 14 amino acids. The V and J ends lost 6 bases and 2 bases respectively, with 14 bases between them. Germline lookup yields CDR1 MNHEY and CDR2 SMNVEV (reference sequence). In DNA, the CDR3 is TGTGCCAGCAGCTTGAAGCGGGACACCTACGAGCAGTACTTC. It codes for CASSLKRDTYEQYF.

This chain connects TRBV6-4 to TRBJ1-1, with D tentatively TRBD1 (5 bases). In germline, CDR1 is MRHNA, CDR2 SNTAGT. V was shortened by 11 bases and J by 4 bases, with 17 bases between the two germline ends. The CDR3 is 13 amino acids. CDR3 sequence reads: CASQGEGSTEAFF. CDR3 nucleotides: TGTGCCTCCCAGGGTGAAGGAAGCACTGAAGCTTTCTTT.

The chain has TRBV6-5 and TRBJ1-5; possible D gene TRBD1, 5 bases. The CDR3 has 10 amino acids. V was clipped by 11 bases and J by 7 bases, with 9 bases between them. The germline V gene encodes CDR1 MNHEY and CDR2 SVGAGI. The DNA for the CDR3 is TGTGCCGGGGGACTCCAGCCCCAGCATTTT. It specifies CAGGLQPQHF.

CDR3 protein: CASSQAGPSNTEAFF. CDR3 sequence (DNA): TGCGCCAGCAGCCAAGCTGGGCCCAGCAACACTGAAGCTTTCTTT. V and J are TRBV4-1 and TRBJ1-1; no clear D. Trimming shortened V by 1 base and J by 2 bases, and 11 bases separated the two germline ends. Germline V gene data show CDR1 as MGHRA and CDR2 as YSYEKL. This CDR3 has 15 residues.

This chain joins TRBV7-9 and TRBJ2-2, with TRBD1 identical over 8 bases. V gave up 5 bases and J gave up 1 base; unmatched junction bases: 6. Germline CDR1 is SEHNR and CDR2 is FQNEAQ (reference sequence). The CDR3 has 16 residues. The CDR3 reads CASSRTGTGNTGELFF. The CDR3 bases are TGTGCCAGCAGCCGCACCGGGACAGGGAACACCGGGGAGCTGTTTTTT. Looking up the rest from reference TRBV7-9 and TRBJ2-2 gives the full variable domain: DTGVSQNPRHKITKRGQNVTFRCDPISEHNRLYWYRQTLGQGPEFLTYFQNEAQLEKSRLLSDRFSAERPKGSFSTLEIQRTEQGDSAMYLCASSRTGTGNTGELFFGEGSRLTVL.

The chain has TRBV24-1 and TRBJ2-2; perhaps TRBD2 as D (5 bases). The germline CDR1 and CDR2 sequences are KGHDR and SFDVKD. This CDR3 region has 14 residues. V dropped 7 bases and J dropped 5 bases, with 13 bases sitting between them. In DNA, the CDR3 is TGTGCCACCAGGGACTCAACATTAACCGGGGAGCTGTTTTTT. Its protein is CATRDSTLTGELFF.

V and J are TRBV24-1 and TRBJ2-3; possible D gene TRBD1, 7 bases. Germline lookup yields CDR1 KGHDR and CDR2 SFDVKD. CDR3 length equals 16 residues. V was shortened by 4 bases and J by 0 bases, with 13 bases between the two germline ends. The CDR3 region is CATSDPRGASTDTQYF. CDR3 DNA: TGTGCCACCAGTGACCCCAGGGGGGCGAGCACAGATACGCAGTATTTT.

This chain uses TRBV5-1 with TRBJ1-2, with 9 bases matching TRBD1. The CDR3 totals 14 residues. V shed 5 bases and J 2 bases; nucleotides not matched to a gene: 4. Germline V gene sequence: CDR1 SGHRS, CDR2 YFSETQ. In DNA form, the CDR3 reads TGCGCCAGCAGTTACGGGACAGGGAACTATGGCTACACCTTC. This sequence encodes CASSYGTGNYGYTF.

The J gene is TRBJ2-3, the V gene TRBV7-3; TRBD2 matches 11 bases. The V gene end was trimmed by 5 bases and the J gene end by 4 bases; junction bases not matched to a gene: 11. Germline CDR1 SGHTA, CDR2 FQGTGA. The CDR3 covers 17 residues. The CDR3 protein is CASSHDTSGGFADTQYF. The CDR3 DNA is TGTGCCAGCAGCCACGATACTAGCGGGGGTTTCGCAGATACGCAGTATTTT.

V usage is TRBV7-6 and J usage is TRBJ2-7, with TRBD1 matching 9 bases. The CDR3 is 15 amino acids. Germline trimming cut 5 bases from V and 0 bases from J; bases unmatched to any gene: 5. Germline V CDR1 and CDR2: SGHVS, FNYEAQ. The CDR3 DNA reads TGTGCCAGCAGCCGAGGGACAGGGCTCTCCTACGAGCAGTACTTC. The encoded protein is CASSRGTGLSYEQYF.

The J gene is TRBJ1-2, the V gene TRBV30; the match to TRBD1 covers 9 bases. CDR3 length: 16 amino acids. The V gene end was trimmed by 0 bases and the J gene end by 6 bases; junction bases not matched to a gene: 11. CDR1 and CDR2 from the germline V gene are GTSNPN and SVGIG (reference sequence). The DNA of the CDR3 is TGTGCCTGGAGTGTATACGCCGGGACAGGGTCGAATGGCTACACCTTC. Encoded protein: CAWSVYAGTGSNGYTF.

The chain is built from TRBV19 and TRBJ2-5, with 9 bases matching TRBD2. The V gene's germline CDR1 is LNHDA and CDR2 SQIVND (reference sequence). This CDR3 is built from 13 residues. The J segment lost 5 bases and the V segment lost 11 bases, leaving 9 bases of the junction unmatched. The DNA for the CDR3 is TGTGCCGCTCGTGCGGGAGGGGCGGAGACCCAGTACTTC. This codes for CAARAGGAETQYF.

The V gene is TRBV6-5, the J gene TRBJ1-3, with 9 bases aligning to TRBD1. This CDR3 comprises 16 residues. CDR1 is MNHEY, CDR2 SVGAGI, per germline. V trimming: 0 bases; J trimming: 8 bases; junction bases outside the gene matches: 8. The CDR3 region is CASSYSGTGNADTIYF. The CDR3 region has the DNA TGTGCCAGCAGTTACTCGGGGACAGGGAATGCGGACACCATATATTTT.

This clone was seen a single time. The CDR3 loop reads CASSPGTGRRSTEAFF. The CDR3 DNA follows: TGCGCCAGCAGCCCCGGGACAGGGAGGAGAAGCACTGAAGCTTTCTTT. V and J are TRBV5-1 and TRBJ1-1; 9 bases align to TRBD1. There are 16 residues in the CDR3. V lost 4 bases, J lost 4 bases, and 11 bases stayed unmatched. Germline V lookup: CDR1 SGHRS, CDR2 YFSETQ.

DNA for the CDR3: TGTGCCACCAGCAGAGATTTGTATCGGGGTGGCTACACCTTC. Its translation is CATSRDLYRGGYTF. The chain uses TRBV15 and TRBJ1-2; D is ambiguous. This CDR3 comprises 14 residues. Germline CDR1 and CDR2: LNHNV and YYDKDF (reference sequence). The V end lost 0 bases, the J end lost 7 bases, and 12 bases lay between the germline ends. Complete variable domain (other parts from reference TRBV15 and TRBJ1-2): DAMVIQNPRYQVTQFGKPVTLSCSQTLNHNVMYWYQQKSSQAPKLLFHYYDKDFNNEADTPDNFQSRRPNTSFCFLDIRSPGLGDTAMYLCATSRDLYRGGYTFGSGTRLTVV.

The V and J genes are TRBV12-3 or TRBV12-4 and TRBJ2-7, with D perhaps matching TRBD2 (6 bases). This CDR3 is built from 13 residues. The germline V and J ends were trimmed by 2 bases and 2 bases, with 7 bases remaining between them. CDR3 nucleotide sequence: TGTGCCAGCAGTTTAACGGGAGCCTACGAGCAGTACTTC. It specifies CASSLTGAYEQYF.

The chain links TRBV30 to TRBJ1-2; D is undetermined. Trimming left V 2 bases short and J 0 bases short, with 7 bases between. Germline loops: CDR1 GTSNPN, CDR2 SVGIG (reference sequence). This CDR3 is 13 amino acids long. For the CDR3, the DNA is TGTGCCTGGAGTCCCCAGTCTAACTATGGCTACACCTTC. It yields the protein CAWSPQSNYGYTF.

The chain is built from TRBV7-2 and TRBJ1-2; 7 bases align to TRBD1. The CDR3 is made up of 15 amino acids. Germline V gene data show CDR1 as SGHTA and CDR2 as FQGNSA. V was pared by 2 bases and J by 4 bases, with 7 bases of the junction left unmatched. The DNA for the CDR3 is TGTGCCAGCAGCTTATCAAACAGGGGATCCTATGGCTACACCTTC. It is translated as CASSLSNRGSYGYTF.

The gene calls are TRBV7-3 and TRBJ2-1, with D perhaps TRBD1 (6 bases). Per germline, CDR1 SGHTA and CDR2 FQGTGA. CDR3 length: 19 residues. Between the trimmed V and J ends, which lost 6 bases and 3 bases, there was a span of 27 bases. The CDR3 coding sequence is TGTGCCAGCAGTCTAACCGGGACAAGGCTAGGCTATCACTACAATGAGCAGTTCTTC. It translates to CASSLTGTRLGYHYNEQFF. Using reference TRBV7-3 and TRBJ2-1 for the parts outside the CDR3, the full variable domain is GAGVSQTPSNKVTEKGKYVELRCDPISGHTALYWYRQSLGQGPEFLIYFQGTGAADDSGLPNDRFFAVRPEGSVSTLKIQRTERGDSAVYLCASSLTGTRLGYHYNEQFFGPGTRLTVL.

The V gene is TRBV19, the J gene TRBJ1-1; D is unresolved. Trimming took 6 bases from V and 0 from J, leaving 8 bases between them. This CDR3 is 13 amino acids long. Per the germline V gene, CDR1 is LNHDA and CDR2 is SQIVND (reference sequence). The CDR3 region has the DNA TGTGCCAGTAGGGGCCTCATGAACACTGAAGCTTTCTTT. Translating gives CASRGLMNTEAFF.

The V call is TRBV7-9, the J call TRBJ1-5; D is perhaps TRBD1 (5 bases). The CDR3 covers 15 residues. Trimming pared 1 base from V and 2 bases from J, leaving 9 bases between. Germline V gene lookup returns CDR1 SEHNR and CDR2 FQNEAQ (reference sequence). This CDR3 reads CASSLGGAGNQPQHF. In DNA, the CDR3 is TGTGCCAGCAGCTTAGGTGGGGCGGGCAATCAGCCCCAGCATTTT. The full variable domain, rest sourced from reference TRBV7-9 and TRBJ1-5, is DTGVSQNPRHKITKRGQNVTFRCDPISEHNRLYWYRQTLGQGPEFLTYFQNEAQLEKSRLLSDRFSAERPKGSFSTLEIQRTEQGDSAMYLCASSLGGAGNQPQHFGDGTRLSIL.

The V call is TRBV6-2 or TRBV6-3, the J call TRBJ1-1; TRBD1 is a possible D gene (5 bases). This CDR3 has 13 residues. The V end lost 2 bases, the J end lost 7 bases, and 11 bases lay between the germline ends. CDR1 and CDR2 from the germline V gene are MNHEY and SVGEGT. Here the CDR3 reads CASSYRGGIEAFF. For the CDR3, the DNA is TGTGCCAGCAGTTACCGGGGCGGGATTGAAGCTTTCTTT.

This chain's CDR3 is CASSQDLVQGSYNEQFF. The CDR3 DNA reads TGTGCCAGCAGCCAAGATCTTGTGCAGGGATCCTACAATGAGCAGTTCTTC. The J gene is TRBJ2-1, the V gene TRBV14; perhaps TRBD1 as D (5 bases). Per the germline V gene, CDR1 is SGHDN and CDR2 is FVKESK. The CDR3 spans 17 residues. V lost 0 bases and J lost 1, with 13 bases in between.

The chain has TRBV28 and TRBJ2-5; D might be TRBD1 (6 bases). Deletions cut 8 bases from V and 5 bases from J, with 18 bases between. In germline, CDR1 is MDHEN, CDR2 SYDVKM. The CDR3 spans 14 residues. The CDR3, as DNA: TGTGCCAGCGGCCTCAACAGGGTCAGCGAGACCCAGTACTTC. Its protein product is CASGLNRVSETQYF.

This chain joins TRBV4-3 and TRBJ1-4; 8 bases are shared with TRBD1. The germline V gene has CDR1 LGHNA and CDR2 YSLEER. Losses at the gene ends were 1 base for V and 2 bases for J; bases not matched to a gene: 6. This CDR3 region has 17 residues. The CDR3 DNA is TGCGCCAGCAGCCAAGTTTTCAGGGGGCTGACTAATGAAAAACTGTTTTTT. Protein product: CASSQVFRGLTNEKLFF.

CDR3 in DNA: TGTGCCACCGCTCTAGCGGGAGGCTCCGAGCAGTACTTC. It encodes CATALAGGSEQYF. This sequence joins TRBV10-3 and TRBJ2-7; 11 bases are a match to TRBD2. In germline, CDR1 is ENHRY, CDR2 SYGVKD. The CDR3 sequence is 13 residues long. V lost 10 bases to trimming and J lost 6 bases; unmatched junction nucleotides: 8.

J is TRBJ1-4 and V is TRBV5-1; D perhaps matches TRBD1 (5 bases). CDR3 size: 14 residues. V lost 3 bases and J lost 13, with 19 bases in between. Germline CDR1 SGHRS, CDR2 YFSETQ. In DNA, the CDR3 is TGCGCCAGCAGCTCCCGGACGGGGGAAGTTGGACTGTTTTTT. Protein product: CASSSRTGEVGLFF. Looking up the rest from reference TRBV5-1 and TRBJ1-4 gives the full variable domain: KAGVTQTPRYLIKTRGQQVTLSCSPISGHRSVSWYQQTPGQGLQFLFEYFSETQRNKGNFPGRFSGRQFSNSRSEMNVSTLELGDSALYLCASSSRTGEVGLFFGSGTQLSVL.

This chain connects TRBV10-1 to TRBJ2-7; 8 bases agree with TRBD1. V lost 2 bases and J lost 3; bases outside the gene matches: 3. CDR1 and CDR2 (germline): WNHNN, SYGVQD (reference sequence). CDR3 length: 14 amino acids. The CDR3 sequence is CASSERQGRYEQYF. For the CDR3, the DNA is TGCGCCAGCAGTGAGAGACAGGGGCGCTACGAGCAGTACTTC.

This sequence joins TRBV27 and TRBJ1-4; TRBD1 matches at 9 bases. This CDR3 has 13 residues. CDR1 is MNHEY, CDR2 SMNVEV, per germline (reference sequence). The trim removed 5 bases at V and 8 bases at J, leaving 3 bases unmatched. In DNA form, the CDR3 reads TGTGCCAGCAGTGGGACAGGGAGGGAAAAACTGTTTTTT. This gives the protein CASSGTGREKLFF.